The next 7 T cell receptor beta chains were all read from a single sample in a study of T cell changes during pregnancy in multiple sclerosis. Sequencing used immunoSEQ multiplex PCR; TCRdb keeps in-frame clones, though not all of them. This table holds fewer than 35,000 clones, 85% to 90% found once. The input for sequencing was CD4+ T cells from peripheral blood mononuclear cells, taken in the third trimester of pregnancy. The origin of the receptors is a female donor in good health, enrolled as a control in a pregnancy study.

This clone appeared a single time. The genes are TRBV27 and TRBJ2-3; D is ambiguous. Germline loops: CDR1 MNHEY, CDR2 SMNVEV (reference sequence). This CDR3 is 14 amino acids long. The V and J ends lost 2 bases and 0 bases respectively, with 6 bases between them. The CDR3 DNA sequence: TGTGCCAGCAGTTTAGAACGGAGCACAGATACGCAGTATTTT. This encodes CASSLERSTDTQYF.

This clone was picked up one time. The V gene is TRBV6-5, the J gene TRBJ2-7; D is possibly TRBD1 (6 bases). Deletions cut 6 bases from V and 7 bases from J, with 16 bases between. The germline gives CDR1 MNHEY, CDR2 SVGAGI. The CDR3 runs 13 residues. CDR3 residues: CASSQTGSREQYF. CDR3 sequence (DNA): TGTGCCAGCAGCCAAACAGGGAGTCGGGAGCAGTACTTC.

The chain employs TRBV27 and TRBJ2-1, with 7 bases lining up with TRBD2. V gave up 2 bases and J gave up 3 bases; unmatched junction bases: 7. This CDR3 is 16 amino acids long. Germline CDR1 MNHEY, CDR2 SMNVEV (reference sequence). CDR3 sequence reads: CASSLGRLAHYNEQFF. The CDR3 region has the DNA TGTGCCAGCAGTTTAGGTCGACTAGCCCACTACAATGAGCAGTTCTTC.

This chain connects TRBV5-8 to TRBJ2-3, with D maybe TRBD2 (6 bases). Germline V gene sequence: CDR1 SGHTS, CDR2 YDEGEE. Between the trimmed V and J ends, which lost 1 base and 4 bases, there was a span of 13 bases. The length of the CDR3 is 15 residues. CDR3 coding DNA: TGTGCCAGCAGCTTGCTCCGGGAGTCTCCAGATACGCAGTATTTT. Its translation is CASSLLRESPDTQYF.

This clone was counted a few times. This chain links TRBV29-1 with TRBJ1-1; a possible D gene is TRBD1 (5 bases). Germline-derived CDR1 and CDR2 are SQVTM and ANQGSEA. The CDR3 is made up of 15 amino acids. Trimming left V 5 bases short and J 3 bases short, with 19 bases between. CDR3 sequence: CSVFRTGGGDTEAFF. The CDR3 DNA follows: TGCAGCGTTTTTCGGACGGGAGGAGGGGACACTGAAGCTTTCTTT.

The V gene is TRBV6-5, the J gene TRBJ2-7, with a weak D call TRBD2 (6 bases). The germline V gene encodes CDR1 MNHEY and CDR2 SVGAGI. Trimming took off 6 bases at V and 5 bases at J, with 17 bases between the two ends. The CDR3 covers 14 residues. The CDR3 DNA reads TGTGCCAGCAGGCTGGCGGGGAGATGGCACGAGCAGTACTTC. As protein: CASRLAGRWHEQYF.

A single count supports this clone. The rearrangement links TRBV7-8 to TRBJ2-5, with TRBD2 matching over 7 bases. Germline CDR1 SGHVS, CDR2 FQNEAQ. After removal of 5 bases from V and 5 bases from J, the junction contained 8 bases not matched to a gene. The CDR3 is 14 residues long. CDR3 coding DNA: TGTGCCAGCAGCCACCAAGCGGGACGGGAGACCCAGTACTTC. Amino acids: CASSHQAGRETQYF.